Listed here are 17 T cell receptor beta chains from one sample, sequenced in a study of cytomegalovirus exposure and HLA in healthy donors. Primers for the PCR totalled 60 Vbeta and 13 Jbeta. Assay used: immunoSEQ multiplex PCR; TCRdb lists only in-frame clones, some missing. The listing records about 110,000 clones. The sequenced sample consisted of PBMCs. The receptors shown here come from a man in his forties or fifties in good health and CMV-seronegative.

V is TRBV7-9 and J is TRBJ2-1; D is perhaps TRBD2 (5 bases). Germline V gives CDR1 SEHNR, CDR2 FQNEAQ (reference sequence). V was trimmed by 5 bases and J by 0 bases, leaving 17 bases between them. The CDR3 spans 17 residues. CDR3 amino acids: CASSPRPGTSSYNEQFF. As DNA, the CDR3 is TGTGCCAGCAGCCCGCGACCGGGAACGAGCTCCTACAATGAGCAGTTCTTC.

V usage is TRBV5-6 and J usage is TRBJ1-1; D gene ambiguous. The CDR3 sequence is 15 residues long. The ends were cut back, 4 bases at V and 3 bases at J, with 16 bases in the middle. Germline V gene sequence: CDR1 SGHDT, CDR2 YYEEEE. CDR3 coding DNA: TGTGCCAGCAGCGCCGAACCAGGCGGGGACACTGAAGCTTTCTTT. Translated: CASSAEPGGDTEAFF.

J is TRBJ1-1 and V is TRBV29-1, with TRBD1 matching 12 bases. V lost 4 bases to trimming and J lost 5 bases; unmatched junction nucleotides: 8. CDR1 is SQVTM, CDR2 ANQGSEA, per germline. The CDR3 has 15 residues. Here the CDR3 reads CSVGGTGGAWTEAFF. CDR3 sequence (DNA): TGCAGCGTTGGAGGGACAGGGGGCGCCTGGACTGAAGCTTTCTTT.

The chain couples TRBV5-1 to TRBJ1-2, with 8 bases that match TRBD1. Unmatched junction bases numbered 10, after V lost 1 base and J lost 8 bases. This CDR3 region has 15 residues. Germline CDR1 reads SGHRS; CDR2 reads YFSETQ. CDR3 nucleotides: TGCGCCAGCAGCTTGAGGGGGACAGGAGATAGCGGCTACACCTTC. Translated, it gives CASSLRGTGDSGYTF.

CDR3 in DNA: TGTGCCAGCACCCGGGGAGGGGGGTTCGAGCAGTACTTC. This translates into CASTRGGGFEQYF. The chain uses TRBV25-1 and TRBJ2-7; a weak D match, TRBD2 (7 bases). This CDR3 is 13 amino acids long. Trimming removed 7 bases from V and 6 bases from J, with 16 bases in between. CDR1 and CDR2 (germline): MGHDK, SYGVNS.

This chain links TRBV29-1 with TRBJ1-2; tentatively, D is TRBD1 (5 bases). Germline values: CDR1 SQVTM, CDR2 ANQGSEA. This CDR3 has 15 amino acids. The germline V and J ends were trimmed by 3 bases and 7 bases, with 21 bases remaining between them. CDR3 coding DNA: TGCAGCGTTGAGGGGTCGTCAGGGATACTTGGTGGCTACACCTTC. Protein sequence: CSVEGSSGILGGYTF.

The chain couples TRBV6-6 to TRBJ2-1; D call uncertain. Germline V gene sequence: CDR1 MNHNY, CDR2 SVGAGI (reference sequence). The CDR3 has 11 residues. V was pared by 6 bases and J by 5 bases, with 5 bases between. In DNA, the CDR3 is TGTGCCAGCAGACAGAACAATGAGCAGTTCTTC. It encodes CASRQNNEQFF.

This chain links TRBV9 with TRBJ2-7; D gene ambiguous. V was trimmed by 1 base and J by 1 base, leaving 9 bases between them. Germline lookup yields CDR1 SGDLS and CDR2 YYNGEE. The CDR3 runs to 14 residues. The CDR3 region has the DNA TGTGCCAGCAGCGTAACCGCAGTTTCCTACGAGCAGTACTTC. It codes for CASSVTAVSYEQYF.

V gene TRBV6-5 combines with J gene TRBJ2-3; D might be TRBD2 (6 bases). There are 15 residues in the CDR3. Looked up from germline, CDR1 is MNHEY and CDR2 is SVGAGI. V lost 2 bases to trimming and J lost 0 bases, with 9 bases between them. In nucleotides, the CDR3 is TGTGCCAGCAGTTACGTAGCGGCTAGCACAGATACGCAGTATTTT. Translation gives CASSYVAASTDTQYF.

The J gene is TRBJ2-1, the V gene TRBV5-1, with D possibly matching TRBD2 (7 bases). This CDR3 contains 14 residues. Trimming left V 4 bases short and J 3 bases short, with 11 bases between. The V gene's germline CDR1 is SGHRS and CDR2 YFSETQ. The DNA of the CDR3 is TGCGCCAGCAGCCCCGGGGGGCTCTACAATGAGCAGTTCTTC. Its translation is CASSPGGLYNEQFF.

The V call is TRBV13, the J call TRBJ2-7, with a weak D call TRBD2 (5 bases). The V gene lost 6 bases and the J gene lost 9 bases, with 12 bases spanning the gap. The CDR3 sequence is 11 residues long. CDR1 and CDR2 (germline): PRHDT, FYEKMQ (reference sequence). The CDR3: CASSQGSGQYF. For the CDR3, the DNA is TGTGCCAGCAGTCAAGGGAGTGGGCAGTACTTC.

This chain links TRBV19 with TRBJ2-7, with D unresolved. CDR1 is LNHDA and CDR2 is SQIVND in the germline V gene (reference sequence). V was cut by 0 bases and J by 3 bases, with 6 bases left in between. This CDR3 is built from 13 residues. The CDR3 DNA follows: TGTGCCAGTAGTATAGAACTGGTCTACGAGCAGTACTTC. Its translation is CASSIELVYEQYF.

The V gene is TRBV14, the J gene TRBJ1-6; D is possibly TRBD1 (5 bases). The germline V gene encodes CDR1 SGHDN and CDR2 FVKESK. Trimming took off 3 bases at V and 10 bases at J, with 13 bases between the two ends. CDR3 length equals 14 residues. The DNA for the CDR3 is TGTGCCAGCAGCCAGGGACTCTCGGGCTCACCCCTCCACTTT. Amino acid sequence: CASSQGLSGSPLHF.

This chain joins TRBV18 and TRBJ2-7, with D uncertain. The V gene lost 0 bases and the J gene lost 2 bases, with 11 bases spanning the gap. There are 15 residues in the CDR3. CDR1 KGHSH and CDR2 LQKENI come from the germline V gene. In DNA form, the CDR3 reads TGTGCCAGCTCACCACCGGTTAAGAGCGCCTACGAGCAGTACTTC. Its protein is CASSPPVKSAYEQYF.

The chain carries TRBV7-9 and TRBJ2-1; 10 nucleotides line up with TRBD2. The germline V gene encodes CDR1 SEHNR and CDR2 FQNEAQ (reference sequence). CDR3 length: 15 amino acids. Unmatched junction bases numbered 2, after V lost 0 bases and J lost 6 bases. This chain's CDR3 is CASSLASGGFNEQFF. CDR3 nucleotides: TGTGCCAGCAGCTTAGCTAGCGGGGGGTTCAATGAGCAGTTCTTC.

The CDR3 sequence is CASRSMRDTEAFF. Here the CDR3 DNA reads TGTGCCAGCAGATCAATGAGGGACACTGAAGCTTTCTTT. The V and J genes are TRBV2 and TRBJ1-1; D ambiguous. This CDR3 region has 13 residues. Germline-derived CDR1 and CDR2 are SNHLY and FYNNEI. Trimming removed 6 bases at V and 3 bases at J, with 11 bases between. Complete variable domain (other parts from reference TRBV2 and TRBJ1-1): EPEVTQTPSHQVTQMGQEVILRCVPISNHLYFYWYRQILGQKVEFLVSFYNNEISEKSEIFDDQFSVERPDGSNFTLKIRSTKLEDSAMYFCASRSMRDTEAFFGQGTRLTVV.

The J gene is TRBJ2-5, the V gene TRBV7-9, with TRBD1 as a possible D gene (6 bases). The length of the CDR3 is 13 residues. The V end lost 5 bases, the J end lost 2 bases, and 9 bases lay between the germline ends. The germline CDR1 and CDR2 sequences are SEHNR and FQNEAQ (reference sequence). The CDR3 here is CASSVRGQETQYF. DNA of the CDR3: TGTGCCAGCAGCGTAAGGGGGCAAGAGACCCAGTACTTC.